The rows below give T cell receptor beta chains drawn from one sample of a study of blood T cell repertoires in COVID-19. Using immunoSEQ multiplex PCR, the repertoire was profiled, and TCRdb retains in-frame clones only, with some absent. The top ten clones hold less than 3.5% of a sample with 150,000 to 200,000 clones, about 85% of them seen once. The source material was peripheral blood. These receptors all stem from a woman between 25 and 40 years old with active or convalescent COVID-19. Each CDR3 is given with its conserved first and last residue. A D gene is named only where the DNA matches it firmly. Part of the rows lack a size; the others show once, few, many or a class for expanded clones.

J gene | V gene | D gene | clone size | CDR3 protein | CDR3 DNA
TRBJ1-1 | TRBV7-9 | - | - | CASMEGTEAFF | TGTGCCAGCATGGAGGGGACTGAAGCTTTCTTT
TRBJ1-4 | TRBV28 | TRBD1 | once | CASRTGAVPNHEKLFF | TGTGCCAGCCGGACAGGGGCCGTCCCTAATCATGAAAAACTGTTTTTT
TRBJ1-6 | TRBV6-5 | TRBD1 | - | CALEGANYNSPLHF | TGTGCCCTTGAGGGGGCCAACTATAATTCACCCCTCCACTTT
TRBJ1-2 | TRBV15 | - | - | CATSPGRENYGYTF | TGTGCCACCAGCCCCGGTAGGGAGAACTATGGCTACACCTTC
TRBJ2-7 | TRBV29-1 | - | - | CSAAMSGAYEQYF | TGCAGCGCAGCCATGTCGGGGGCCTACGAGCAGTACTTC
TRBJ2-2 | TRBV28 | - | - | CASSGSVRGRELFF | TGTGCCAGCAGTGGCTCCGTAAGGGGCAGGGAGCTGTTTTTT
TRBJ2-2 | TRBV18 | - | - | CASSPLVPRGGGELFF | TGTGCCAGCTCACCACTGGTACCGAGAGGAGGTGGGGAGCTGTTTTTT
TRBJ2-1 | TRBV28 | - | - | CASSPSRSEQFF | TGTGCCAGCAGCCCTAGCAGGAGTGAGCAGTTCTTC
TRBJ2-2 | TRBV5-1 | TRBD2 | - | CARSRPRGGAVGELFF | TGCGCCCGCAGCCGGCCTCGCGGGGGGGCCGTCGGGGAGCTGTTTTTT
TRBJ2-7 | TRBV7-9 | - | - | CASSLYPTGYHEQYF | TGTGCCAGCAGCCTATACCCTACAGGGTACCACGAGCAGTACTTC